The rows below give T cell receptor beta chains drawn from one sample of a study of OX40 agonist ivuxolimab in advanced cancers. Method: immunoSEQ multiplex PCR; TCRdb's copy keeps in-frame clones and lacks some. The sample has 110,000 or so clones; more than 85% are singletons. This specimen was CD4+ or CD8+ T cells sorted from blood, taken in a trial of the OX40 agonist ivuxolimab. The receptors come from an adult with an advanced solid tumor such as melanoma, head and neck, liver or kidney cancer. The CDR3 runs from the conserved cysteine through the conserved F or W. The order of the fields is CDR3 protein, V gene.

CDR3 protein: CASSPGEEQFF; V gene: TRBV5-1
CDR3 protein: CASSIRQGEGTEAFF; V gene: TRBV19
CDR3 protein: CASSPPTSTILGNTIYF; V gene: TRBV18
CDR3 protein: CASSRAPESFYEQYF; V gene: TRBV7-6
CDR3 protein: CASSPSPGVTEAFF; V gene: TRBV7-3
CDR3 protein: CASSEEREGLYSQYF; V gene: TRBV2
CDR3 protein: CASSQEGASGRAGEQYF; V gene: TRBV4-1
CDR3 protein: CASRTGDREQYF; V gene: TRBV6-5
CDR3 protein: CASSLMGLASTGELFF; V gene: TRBV5-1
CDR3 protein: CASSFSGPNNYEQYF; V gene: TRBV27
CDR3 protein: CSARVVNEQFF; V gene: TRBV20-1
CDR3 protein: CASSLTVDTDTQYF; V gene: TRBV5-1
CDR3 protein: CASTPGSRDSPLHF; V gene: TRBV5-1
CDR3 protein: CASSSGRYDEQFF; V gene: TRBV7-9
CDR3 protein: CASSRTSGRLEQYF; V gene: TRBV5-8
CDR3 protein: CASSLGIVQETQYF; V gene: TRBV5-8
CDR3 protein: CASNTGTANTEAFF; V gene: TRBV2
CDR3 protein: CASSFDSRTSGNTIYF; V gene: TRBV5-1
CDR3 protein: CASGLASGGLGETQYF; V gene: TRBV11-2
CDR3 protein: CASSVRLTQETQYF; V gene: TRBV6-1
CDR3 protein: CASSLDSSNQPQHF; V gene: TRBV6-5
CDR3 protein: CASSFFGGYEQYF; V gene: TRBV5-4
CDR3 protein: CASSGIGGGKVVDTQYF; V gene: TRBV4-1
CDR3 protein: CASSILPPGGPGELFF; V gene: TRBV19
CDR3 protein: CASSSSGGFGTQYF; V gene: TRBV5-5
CDR3 protein: CASRSSGPYEQYF; V gene: TRBV6-1
CDR3 protein: CASSRGLATDTQYF; V gene: TRBV18
CDR3 protein: CASSPDTFNEKLFF; V gene: TRBV5-1
CDR3 protein: CASSSESHTEAFF; V gene: TRBV6-6
CDR3 protein: CASSRRGDDTGELFF; V gene: TRBV4-2
CDR3 protein: CASSPRRADEQYF; V gene: TRBV19
CDR3 protein: CASSLGDRGQETQYF; V gene: TRBV11-2
CDR3 protein: CASNPGTSGTEAFF; V gene: TRBV2
CDR3 protein: CASSPIPRAAEQYF; V gene: TRBV19
CDR3 protein: CASLRSRGGDEQFF; V gene: TRBV6-1
CDR3 protein: CASSIFGGERETQYF; V gene: TRBV19
CDR3 protein: CASSPGTDYGYTF; V gene: TRBV11-2
CDR3 protein: CASSLQGARETQYF; V gene: TRBV7-9
CDR3 protein: CASSEGLPPYGYTF; V gene: TRBV2
CDR3 protein: CASSEAGSKVGAYNSPLHF; V gene: TRBV6-1
CDR3 protein: CAISGGGNTGELFF; V gene: TRBV10-3